This entry features one TCR beta chain sequence. This clonotype was observed a handful of times. Its cognate antigen has yet to be identified. One base away there is no much larger clone; base qualities are not given. CDR1 is given as LGHNA and CDR2 as YNFKEQ, both from the germline V gene. The CDR3 has 13 amino acids, counting the end cysteine and phenylalanine. Here the CDR3 DNA is all that survives: 39 bases in frame from base 1. Trimming removed 0 bases from V and 15 bases from J, leaving 15 bases between the germline ends. The run used an Illumina HiSeq 2500. Quantitative 5'-RACE with molecular barcodes was the method used to prepare the TCR beta libraries. As for how the authors treated the data: A new computational method, built on a probabilistic model of VDJ rearrangement, was used to identify disease-linked TCR variants. TCRdb itself trimmed the public reads at Q25 with fastp, ran MiXCR and retained productive beta chains. Records with the same CDR3 protein are collapsed into one entry carrying the most frequent genes and DNA. The V and J calls were determined by TCRdb, not by the authors. Present in this sample are approximately 250,000 distinct CDR3 sequences, under 30% of which were seen just once. The ten biggest clones cover over 0.55% of the sample.

This specimen comes from a study of CD8 T cells in ankylosing spondylitis (dated by TCRdb to the late 2010s). At the level of the whole study: The study profiled T cell receptor beta repertoires in healthy donors and ankylosing spondylitis patients to find disease-linked TCR variants. The whole study cohort included 95 to 130 healthy donors and around 25 ankylosing spondylitis patients. Samples of peripheral blood were taken, and for ankylosing spondylitis patients, synovial fluid was collected as well. The investigation overall reported the following: The disease-linked clones were reported to be significantly enriched in matched synovial fluid samples from ankylosing spondylitis patients. In peripheral blood, the disease-linked clones were found at relatively low frequencies and had a CD8+ phenotype. Some of the motif variants had been reported before in the synovial fluid and blood of reactive arthritis patients, a finding that suggests common disease-initiation mechanisms. A TCR beta motif of several highly homologous amino acid variants appeared characteristic of blood from ankylosing spondylitis patients.

What was sequenced was blood, either unsorted or a sorted T cell fraction (not recorded which). The V and J segments used are TRBV4-2 and TRBJ2-1; 5 matching bases give a weak D call of TRBD1. This clonotype originated in a male donor with ankylosing spondylitis or in good health (not recorded which). In nucleotides, the sequence is TGTGCCAGCAGCCAAGATAGGCAGGGTAGGACGTTCTTC. It codes for CASSQDRQGRTFF.